This entry describes one TCR beta chain. Its antigen is currently unknown. V shed 2 bases, J shed 6 bases, and the junction held 9 bases outside the gene matches. Per germline, CDR1 MDHEN and CDR2 SYDVKM. CDR3 size: 15 residues. Profiling relied on immunoSEQ multiplex PCR, and the TCRdb table lists in-frame clones only, not all of them. The sample includes 250,000 to 300,000 clones, 85% to 95% of them seen just once. This sample is part of a study of T cell responses to AZD1222 COVID-19 vaccine. General observations from the study: Females outnumbered males among donors, who were mostly white British; clonal diversity was possibly underestimated.

Sequenced material: peripheral blood, taken 28 days after the second AZD1222 dose. V and J are TRBV28 and TRBJ2-7; 8 bases align to TRBD2. This sequence originates from an adult who received the AZD1222 COVID-19 vaccine. The CDR3: CASSLGGGRIGEQYF. The CDR3 region has the DNA TGTGCCAGCAGTTTAGGCGGGGGGCGCATAGGCGAGCAGTACTTC.